This T cell receptor beta chain derives from a study of T-cell memory formation after mild COVID-19 listed by TCRdb under 2021. With respect to the entire study: TCR sequence clusters from the two donors were largely donor specific. In a couple of donors, T-cell clones that expanded and contracted after mild COVID-19 were followed by sequencing TCRalpha and TCRbeta repertoires longitudinally. Two young, previously healthy adult volunteers, one female and one male, were included in the cohort.

Sequencing used an Illumina NovaSeq 6000. TCRalpha and TCRbeta cDNA libraries were built by 5'RACE with constant-segment primers, adding sample barcodes and unique molecular identifiers. Trizol reagent was used to extract RNA from every sample. Libraries were amplified in two PCR steps, with a second sample barcode and Illumina TruSeq adapters added in the second step. Libraries were sequenced on an Illumina NovaSeq with 2 x 150 bp paired-end reads. Concerning the study's data processing: Reads were demultiplexed and collapsed into UMI-guided consensus sequences with migec v1.2.7. Using mixcr v2.1.11, UMI consensuses were aligned to TRA and TRB V and J templates and then assembled into clonotypes. Clonotypes were classified as expanded or contracted when called significant by both edgeR and NoisET, with noise models trained on biological replicates. For edgeR calls, the cutoffs were a false discovery rate-adjusted p below 0.01 and a log2 fold-change threshold of 1. As an exploratory analysis of dynamics, max-normalized trajectories of the 1000 most abundant clonotypes were examined by PCA with hierarchical clustering. The CD4 or CD8 phenotype of responding clones was assigned using the separately sequenced CD4+ and CD8+ repertoires. The raw public data were reprocessed by TCRdb itself: fastp quality trimming at Q25, MiXCR clonotype calling, in-frame beta chains only. CDR3 protein sequences are deduplicated, and each keeps its most common genes and DNA. TCRdb's processing, not the authors', yielded these V and J calls. The sample has about 260,000 distinct CDR3 sequences on record, approximately 8% of them singletons. The ten biggest clones cover around a fifth of the sample.

The paper's findings and limits, for the study overall: Whether the second-wave clones peaking on day 37 were SARS-CoV-2 specific was not confirmed. Contracting CD4+ clones appeared mostly in the CM and EM memory subsets, whereas CD8+ clones were enriched in EMRA. The detection of some responding clones in pre-infection memory suggests that pre-existing cross-reactive memory T cells joined the SARS-CoV-2 response. Clones that contracted from day 15 to 85 showed balanced CD4/CD8 phenotypes, whereas a second wave of clones that expanded from day 15 to 37 leaned towards CD4+. The study covered only a couple of mild cases, and larger cohorts including severe cases with pre-infection samples were considered necessary.

PBMCs were isolated by Ficoll-Paque density gradient centrifugation. This clonotype occurred a few times. What antigen it recognizes has not been identified. No clone much larger than this one lies a single base away; base qualities are absent. The V end gives up 4 bases and the J end 0 bases, leaving 7 bases in the junction not matched to a gene. CDR3 length: 18 amino acids, cysteine to phenylalanine. Here the CDR3 DNA is all that survives: 54 bases in frame from base 1. The germline V gene supplies CDR1 SGHRS and CDR2 YFSETQ. Sequencing used PBMCs or a T cell subset sorted from them (not recorded which). This chain is built from TRBV5-1 and TRBJ2-5, with 15 central nucleotides matching TRBD2. This receptor was obtained from a man in his late teens or twenties who had mild COVID-19 (a few samples of this study predate the infection). The sample titles of this study are shuffled in the database, so cell type and time point are left out; the donor was told from shared clones. The CDR3 region: CASSTGTSGGPYQETQYF. The DNA sequence is TGCGCCAGCAGCACCGGGACTAGCGGGGGGCCGTACCAAGAGACCCAGTACTTC.